The source of this T cell receptor (beta chain) is a study of cytomegalovirus exposure and HLA in healthy donors (dated by TCRdb to the late 2010s). In the study overall: An earlier analysis of under 600 of the donors reported more than 250 Gb of sequence data and about 100 million unique TCR beta sequences from some 180 million T cells. All discovery cohort repertoires had been generated using a single sequencing platform. A later analysis re-analyzed previously published TCR beta repertoires from about 600 donors and added high-resolution HLA genotyping to study TCR occurrence patterns. Among the approximately 400 genotyped donors, approximately 82% belonged to the genetic ancestry cluster associated with self-reported Caucasian donors. The study used immunosequencing to profile the T cell repertoires of several hundred subjects and linked those repertoires to cytomegalovirus serostatus. The study aimed to test whether cataloging public T cell receptors could reveal signatures of past pathogen exposure. Rather than using new phenotypic data, the later analysis identified candidate immune exposures from TCR beta sequences and from how often those sequences occurred across donors. Across roughly 420 genotyped donors of the cohort, an average of roughly 230,000 unique TCR beta nucleotide sequences per donor were sequenced, and 15% to 20% of those sequences were non-productive. High-throughput TCR immunosequencing, statistical association of individual TCRs with disease status, and machine learning were combined to predict cytomegalovirus infection status. An early release that covered about 600 HLA-typed donors contained about 300 gigabases of sequencing data and about 84 million unique TCR sequences. Five DR-DQ haplotypes were treated as single units for association and clustering because of strong linkage in the cohort. The number of typed donors differed by locus: 629-630 for A, B, C, DRB1 and DQB1; 500 to 550 for DQA1; fewer than 610 for DPA1; and roughly 470 for DPB1. Both class I and class II loci were covered by HLA typing, at four-digit resolution. A later genetic analysis used genome-wide SNP genotypes for about 60% of the roughly 700 donors, treating that subset as a discovery cohort. Donor age, sex, ethnicity and CMV serostatus were compiled alongside the repertoire data. A separate validation cohort of roughly 130 different subjects was used in addition to the roughly 700-subject first cohort. In an earlier analysis of about 590 of the donors, high-throughput TCR beta sequencing was used to judge whether each TCR beta V gene segment behaved as functional or pseudogenic.

The cohort consisted of some 670 healthy bone marrow donors. At the time of sampling, all cohort members were nominally healthy, though unrecorded immune exposures were likely present. The donor tested CMV seronegative, placing the donor among the 350 or so seronegative members of the cohort. Every donor gave a peripheral blood sample, and the peripheral blood mononuclear cells from that sample were used for TCR beta sequencing. The Qiagen DNeasy Blood Extraction Kit was used to extract genomic DNA from the blood cell samples. The paper as a whole reports these results and caveats: A group of highly shared sequence variants was considered likely to be a technical artifact of the sequencing pipeline. This cohort had only TCR beta chains sequenced, and the lack of alpha or paired-chain data limited which features could be detected. In a later analysis, HLA-associated TCR beta chains were found to be more clonally expanded and to have lower generation probabilities than equally common non-associated chains. In an earlier analysis of a few hundred of the donors, most TCR beta V segments were observed in productive rearrangements about 87% or about 30% of the time, broadly matching IMGT annotations. Because HLA typing was unavailable for some donors at each locus, only the typed subset was used in association tests. According to a later analysis, TCR association rates differed among HLA loci, with DRB1 alleles showing the most associated TCRs and HLA-C alleles showing the fewest. Linkage disequilibrium might explain the correlated functional status among segregating V segments, but an unknown experimental factor could not be ruled out. A further reported finding was that TCR beta sequences accurately predicted the HLA-A and HLA-B alleles for most subjects in the first cohort. The only immune exposure information available for the cohort was CMV serostatus. Some IMGT-functional V segments, including TRBV6-2 and TRBV6-3, could not be distinguished by the 87-base-pair reads and were therefore excluded. A few of the identified cytomegalovirus-associated TCR beta chains were confirmed in vitro to be specific for cytomegalovirus antigens. Most TCR sequences were seen in very few donors, while some public TCRs were found in many individuals. In both the original and validation cohorts, the classifier was reported to diagnose cytomegalovirus status with high specificity and sensitivity. An association between a missense DCLRE1C variant and V-gene and J-gene trimming of TCR beta chains was found in a later genetic analysis and replicated in an independent cohort. Assigning TCR associations to individual alleles was difficult when HLA alleles, especially DR and DQ, strongly co-occurred. In the study, around 160 TCR beta chains were listed as associated with cytomegalovirus. Most CMV-associated TCR beta chains appeared to be HLA-restricted in a later analysis, and the HLA associations seemed to be driven largely by CMV exposure. Specific HLA alleles were associated with around 18,000 TCR beta sequences at a false discovery rate of 0.05 in a later analysis. Presence/absence analyses assumed roughly uniform sequencing depth across donors, an assumption that may not hold. The earlier analysis of approximately 560 of the donors excluded some 15 rarely observed V segments, including chromosome 9 orphons, because counts were too low. A later analysis reported that several top co-occurrence clusters appeared linked to parvovirus B19, influenza, CMV and Epstein-Barr virus. It was suggested by the authors that the approach could potentially be generalized to other disease states and immunological phenotypes. A later genetic analysis reported fewer N-insertions in productive TCRs among donors in an Asian-associated ancestry cluster than the approximately 670-donor mean.

Libraries came from the immunoSEQ multiplex PCR assay. The multiplex PCR relied on a mix of 60 forward primers for TCR Vbeta segments and 13 reverse primers for TCR Jbeta segments. The CDR3 region of rearranged TCR beta genes was amplified from genomic DNA with a multiplex PCR assay. The Illumina HiSeq System was used to sequence the amplified TCR beta libraries as 87-base-pair reads. As for the original processing: Across the roughly 640 repertoires, a later analysis counted 75 million to 90 million unique TCR beta chains, some 11 million of which were shared by at least two donors. A nearest-neighbor algorithm error-corrected the raw reads and collapsed the reads into unique sequences, merging closely related sequences to remove PCR and sequencing errors. V, D and J gene segments were assigned by aligning CDR3 sequences to IMGT reference sequences. For a sequence to be retained, a match of at least six nucleotides was required to both a V gene segment and a J gene segment. A rearrangement was called productive if the CDR3 had no stop codons and remained in frame with V and J, and every other rearrangement was called non-productive. Following IMGT convention, CDR3 was defined as the stretch from the second conserved V-encoded cysteine to the conserved J-encoded phenylalanine. The earlier analysis of some 600 of the donors excluded sequences that lacked an unambiguous match to a single V gene segment. In an earlier analysis of a few hundred of the donors, a V segment was called functional when productive rearrangements were above 56.7%, and segregating when the standard deviation between donors exceeded 5%. A statistical classification framework was built to diagnose cytomegalovirus status from the catalog of TCR beta chain sequences. V and J gene assignment, in a later analysis, came from comparing TCR nucleotide sequences with IMGT/GENE-DB human TR gene sequences. Using the TCRdist pipeline, a later analysis assigned CDR3 sequences along with most-parsimonious VDJ recombination scenarios. A later analysis defined each TCR beta chain by its CDR3 amino acid sequence plus V-gene family, and excluded reads lacking a unique V-gene family. In a later analysis, 500 to 650 highly shared, low-generation-probability nucleotide sequences were removed to address suspected cross-contamination and a sequencing artifact. For each public chain, a later analysis derived a clonal expansion index from normalized ranks of inferred template counts within each repertoire. A later analysis computed generation probabilities with a VDJ recombination model fitted to out-of-frame rearrangements, and checked the results against IGoR. In a later analysis, hypergeometric tests were used to score TCR-TCR, TCR-HLA and TCR-CMV co-occurrence, with a repertoire-size bias correction applied to TCR pairs. A later analysis estimated false discovery rates by permuting HLA or CMV assignments 20 times. In a later analysis, co-occurring TCRs were grouped with DBSCAN, and TCRdist sequence similarity was added when clustering was performed within HLA-allele-positive subsets. Repertoires with fewer than 30,000 or more than 120,000 public chains, plus five repertoires with anomalous nucleotide sharing, were excluded from co-occurrence clustering. Here the immuneACCESS table is served through TCRdb, limited to in-frame sequences with V and J called. Missing clones are a known gap in these copies; in checked studies unresolved V genes cover under half, and the rest lacks a known reason. V and J calls and clone size follow that table, whereas D and trimming were derived from the DNA. A total of 170,000 or so clones appear in this sample, 75% to 85% of them only once. The ten largest clones represent 0.5% to 0.8% of the sample.

V ends up 4 bases short and J 4 bases short, with an unmatched junction base count of 7. Reading the germline V gene gives CDR1 SGHRS and CDR2 YFSETQ. There are 14 amino acids in the CDR3, from cysteine to phenylalanine inclusive. Kept here is only the CDR3 DNA, which spans 42 bases and is read in frame from base 1. The sample holds one count of this clone. No cognate antigen has been identified for it. No qualities accompany the bases; no much larger clone lies one base away. Here the chain combines TRBV5-1 and TRBJ1-1; the junction holds 7 bases that match TRBD1. The sequence was collected from a boy younger than 18 in good health and CMV-seronegative. The sample comprised PBMCs. The CDR3 amino acid sequence is: CASSLFQGGTEAFF. At the DNA level, the sequence is TGCGCCAGCAGCCTGTTCCAGGGGGGCACTGAAGCTTTCTTT.